What follows are 3 T cell receptor beta chains derived from one specimen sequenced in a study of T cell responses to AZD1222 COVID-19 vaccine. The method was immunoSEQ multiplex PCR; TCRdb's version includes in-frame clones alone and lacks a portion of them. The repertoire has nearly 110,000 clones, under 95% of them found once; the top ten carry about 6.8%. Sample: peripheral blood, taken 28 days after the second AZD1222 dose. The source is an adult who received the AZD1222 COVID-19 vaccine.

The rearrangement joins TRBV3-1 (or the pseudogene TRBV3-2) to TRBJ1-4; 8 bases are a match to TRBD1. This CDR3 spans 15 amino acids. CDR1 LGHDT and CDR2 YNNKEL come from the germline V gene (reference sequence). V shed 3 bases and J 8 bases; nucleotides not matched to a gene: 8. CDR3 DNA sequence: TGTGCCAGCAGCCACCCGACAGGGGCGGGGGAAAAACTGTTTTTT. Protein product: CASSHPTGAGEKLFF.

The chain combines TRBV10-2 with TRBJ2-1; no reliable D call. CDR1 is WSHSY and CDR2 is SAAADI in the germline V gene. V was clipped by 10 bases and J by 0 bases, with 13 bases between them. The CDR3 contains 14 residues. CDR3 sequence reads: CATQSTSSYNEQFF. In nucleotides, the CDR3 is TGCGCCACCCAAAGCACGAGCTCCTACAATGAGCAGTTCTTC.

The chain couples TRBV7-2 to TRBJ2-5; D not resolved. The germline gives CDR1 SGHTA, CDR2 FQGNSA. This CDR3 contains 15 residues. Between the trimmed V and J ends, which lost 2 bases and 5 bases, there was a span of 15 bases. DNA for the CDR3: TGTGCCAGCAGCTTAACTGTGAACGGCAGGGAGACCCAGTACTTC. As protein: CASSLTVNGRETQYF.